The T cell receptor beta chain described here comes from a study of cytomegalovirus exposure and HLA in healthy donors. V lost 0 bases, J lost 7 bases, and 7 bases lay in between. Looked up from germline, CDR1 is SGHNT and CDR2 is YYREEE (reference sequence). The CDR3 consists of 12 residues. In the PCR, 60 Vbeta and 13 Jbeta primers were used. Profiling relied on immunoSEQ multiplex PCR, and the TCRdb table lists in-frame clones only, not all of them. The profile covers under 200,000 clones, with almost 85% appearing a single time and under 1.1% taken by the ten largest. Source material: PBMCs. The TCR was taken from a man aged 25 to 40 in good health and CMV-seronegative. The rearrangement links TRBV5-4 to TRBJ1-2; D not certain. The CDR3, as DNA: TGTGCCAGCAGCTTGGACGGGTTTGGCTACACCTTC. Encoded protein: CASSLDGFGYTF.